Listed below are T cell receptor beta chains from one sample, sequenced in a study of OX40 agonist ivuxolimab in advanced cancers. The repertoire was sequenced with immunoSEQ multiplex PCR; TCRdb's copy has only in-frame clones and lacks some. The sample carries tens of thousands of clones, approximately 86% recorded once. The sample in question was CD4+ or CD8+ T cells sorted from blood, obtained in a trial of the OX40 agonist ivuxolimab. The receptors originated from an adult with an advanced solid tumor such as melanoma, head and neck, liver or kidney cancer. Both conserved end residues are trimmed from each CDR3. Fields, in order: V gene, J gene, CDR3 protein.

>TRBV5-4|TRBJ2-2
ASSPGQGAGTGELF
>TRBV7-9|TRBJ2-3
ASSLGGGMVTDTQY
>TRBV6-5|TRBJ2-7
ASSQTGQTYEQY
>TRBV28|TRBJ2-3
ALAETSTDTQY
>TRBV5-1|TRBJ2-5
ASSLALVAKETQY
>TRBV13|TRBJ2-3
ASSSQGPSDTQY
>TRBV5-3|TRBJ2-5
ARSHGQPEETQY
>TRBV7-6|TRBJ2-7
ASSLGGALNEQY
>TRBV15|TRBJ2-2
ATGGRGRTGELF
>TRBV13|TRBJ2-2
ASSSYGTGGSGELF
>TRBV6-6|TRBJ1-4
ASSVYEKLF
>TRBV6-1|TRBJ2-3
ASSGETDRGPGDTQY
>TRBV11-2|TRBJ2-7
ASSSSGTGYSEQY
>TRBV28|TRBJ1-4
ASSLGFNEKLF
>TRBV10-3|TRBJ2-7
AISEWAVSPTYEQY
>TRBV10-3|TRBJ2-3
AISESGSTSTDTQY
>TRBV19|TRBJ1-5
AGGGSNQPQH
>TRBV9|TRBJ1-1
ASSVVHRGEGTEAF
>TRBV5-4|TRBJ2-1
ASSLYNEQF
>TRBV30|TRBJ2-3
AWCPGSTDTQY
>TRBV9|TRBJ2-5
ASSVLSGGPGETQY
>TRBV5-1|TRBJ2-5
ASSLGPGGETQY
>TRBV12-5|TRBJ2-7
ASGARRGYEQY
>TRBV11-2|TRBJ2-5
ASSSTVQETQY
>TRBV7-2|TRBJ2-7
ASSPRAGSYEQY
>TRBV9|TRBJ2-3
ASSAPRAQDTQY
>TRBV6-4|TRBJ2-7
ASSSGTSPYEQY
>TRBV6-5|TRBJ2-3
ASSWANTDTQY
>TRBV7-6|TRBJ1-1
ASSTHAGDTEAF